A single sample gave rise to the 4 T cell receptor beta chains below, sequenced in a study of control samples from healthy donors and cancer patients. Assay: immunoSEQ multiplex PCR; the TCRdb copy retains only in-frame clones and omits some. The sample lists around 79,000 clones, over 85% seen once, with about 1.3% in the top ten. What was sequenced was PBMCs. These receptors all come from a woman between 40 and 55 years old with lung cancer.

This clone has just a few counts. V usage is TRBV19 and J usage is TRBJ1-1; 10 bases fit TRBD1. Germline values: CDR1 LNHDA, CDR2 SQIVND (reference sequence). The V segment lost 6 bases and the J segment 8 bases; nucleotides outside the gene matches: 15. The CDR3 spans 16 residues. CDR3 nucleotide sequence: TGTGCCAGTAGACCAACAGGGGGACAGGGGACGTACGAAGCTTTCTTT. It codes for CASRPTGGQGTYEAFF.

The chain joins TRBV10-3 to TRBJ2-5; TRBD2 is a possible D gene (6 bases). Per the germline V gene, CDR1 is ENHRY and CDR2 is SYGVKD. The V end was cut by 3 bases, the J end by 2 bases, with 16 bases between. This CDR3 comprises 16 residues. The CDR3: CAISEVVTGEQETQYF. CDR3 DNA sequence: TGTGCCATCAGTGAAGTAGTTACGGGGGAGCAAGAGACCCAGTACTTC.

This chain joins TRBV15 and TRBJ1-2; D gene ambiguous. V was trimmed by 6 bases and J by 4 bases, leaving 15 bases between them. Germline CDR1 and CDR2: LNHNV and YYDKDF (reference sequence). This CDR3 has 14 residues. Here the CDR3 reads CATRRRREGYGYTF. CDR3 bases: TGTGCCACCAGGAGACGGCGGGAGGGCTATGGCTACACCTTC.

The J gene is TRBJ2-5, the V gene TRBV6-5, with TRBD1 identical over 8 bases. J gave up 3 bases and V 1 base, and 4 bases lay outside the gene matches. This CDR3 is 15 amino acids long. Germline-derived CDR1 and CDR2 are MNHEY and SVGAGI. The CDR3 is CASSYWDRFKETQYF. The CDR3 DNA reads TGTGCCAGCAGTTACTGGGACAGGTTCAAAGAGACCCAGTACTTC.